The source of this TCR beta chain is a study of cytomegalovirus exposure and HLA in healthy donors. V was trimmed by 0 bases and J by 7 bases, leaving 15 bases between them. The CDR3 runs to 15 residues. Germline V gene data show CDR1 as MNHNY and CDR2 as SVGAGI (reference sequence). With 60 Vbeta and 13 Jbeta primers, the PCR was carried out. TCRdb's copy holds only in-frame clones and misses some; the assay was immunoSEQ multiplex PCR. The sample contains some 160,000 clones, about three quarters of which appear only once. Regarding this clone: What it binds is not known.

Study results and caveats: Clonal expansion, a later analysis showed, was greater in HLA-associated TCR beta chains than in equally common others. According to the study, 150 to 200 TCR beta chains were cytomegalovirus-associated. A later analysis revealed that TCR association rates differed between HLA loci, peaking at DRB1 and bottoming out at HLA-C. What TCR beta sequences reportedly achieved was accurate prediction of HLA-A and HLA-B alleles in most subjects.

The source is a woman in her 30s in good health and CMV-seronegative. Sequenced input: PBMCs. The chain uses TRBV6-6 and TRBJ1-2; possible D gene TRBD1, 5 bases. In DNA form, the CDR3 reads TGTGCCAGCAGTTACTCACCCGGGTATGGGGCTGGCTACACCTTC. It encodes CASSYSPGYGAGYTF.